Below, 24 T cell receptor beta chains from the same sample are listed, as sequenced in a study of blood T cell repertoires in COVID-19. Repertoires were generated with immunoSEQ multiplex PCR, while TCRdb's copy carries only in-frame clones and drops some. The table shows 70,000 to 80,000 clones, with roughly 82% occurring only once. Source material: peripheral blood. These receptors all come from a human donor in a cohort sampled during active COVID-19.

This clone was found a few times. V gene TRBV6-6 combines with J gene TRBJ2-1, with a possible D match to TRBD2 (5 bases). The CDR3 covers 16 residues. V dropped 2 bases and J dropped 0 bases, with 11 bases sitting between them. The germline CDR1 and CDR2 sequences are MNHNY and SVGAGI (reference sequence). The CDR3 reads CASSYRTSSSYNEQFF. CDR3 bases: TGTGCCAGCAGTTACCGCACTAGTAGCTCCTACAATGAGCAGTTCTTC.

This rearrangement joins TRBV7-6 to TRBJ2-1; 9 bases line up with TRBD2. This CDR3 spans 15 amino acids. The V gene's germline CDR1 is SGHVS and CDR2 FNYEAQ. J gave up 7 bases and V 1 base, and 5 bases lay outside the gene matches. The CDR3 nucleotides read TGTGCCAGCAGCTTAGAAGCGGGGGGCCGGAATGAGCAGTTCTTC. Amino acid sequence: CASSLEAGGRNEQFF. The full variable domain, completed using reference TRBV7-6 and TRBJ2-1, is GAGVSQSPRYKVTKRGQDVALRCDPISGHVSLYWYRQALGQGPEFLTYFNYEAQQDKSGLPNDRFSAERPEGSISTLTIQRTEQRDSAMYRCASSLEAGGRNEQFFGPGTRLTVL.

The chain uses TRBV10-2 and TRBJ2-5; 8 bases are a match to TRBD1. The V and J ends lost 3 bases and 5 bases, in that order; junction bases with no gene match: 11. CDR3 size: 16 residues. The germline V gene has CDR1 WSHSY and CDR2 SAAADI. CDR3 DNA sequence: TGCGCCAGCAGTGAAAACTACGCCAGGGGGCAGGAGACCCAGTACTTC. Its protein product is CASSENYARGQETQYF.

The V call is TRBV19, the J call TRBJ2-7; 11 bases line up with TRBD1. CDR3 length equals 16 residues. V shed 4 bases, J shed 6 bases, and the junction held 11 bases outside the gene matches. Per germline, CDR1 LNHDA and CDR2 SQIVND (reference sequence). The CDR3 DNA reads as TGTGCCAGTAGTACCCCCTCAGGGACAGGGGGGTCCGAGCAGTACTTC. Residues: CASSTPSGTGGSEQYF.

The chain recombines TRBV6-1 with TRBJ2-5, with D possibly being TRBD1 (5 bases). The germline V gene has CDR1 MNHNS and CDR2 SASEGT. This CDR3 is built from 14 residues. V lost 4 bases to trimming and J lost 9 bases, with 18 bases between them. The CDR3 reads CASSGAGAGGSQYF. DNA for the CDR3: TGTGCCAGCAGTGGAGCTGGGGCAGGTGGGTCCCAGTACTTC.

This chain's CDR3 is CASSEALISYEQYF. For the CDR3, the DNA is TGTGCCAGCAGTGAGGCCCTCATTTCCTACGAGCAGTACTTC. V is TRBV2 and J is TRBJ2-7; D is unclear. The CDR3 covers 14 residues. V lost 3 bases, J lost 1 base, and 10 bases lay in between. The V gene's germline CDR1 is SNHLY and CDR2 FYNNEI.

V is TRBV7-2 and J is TRBJ1-2, with a weak D call TRBD1 (6 bases). CDR3 length: 15 amino acids. Trimming stripped 0 bases from V and 8 bases from J, with 16 bases between. Germline V CDR1 and CDR2: SGHTA, FQGNSA. The CDR3 coding sequence is TGTGCCAGCAGCTTAGCGCTACAGGGAATGTGGGGCTACACCTTC. Its translation: CASSLALQGMWGYTF.

J is TRBJ2-5 and V is TRBV19, with a tentative D call TRBD2 (5 bases). CDR1 is LNHDA, CDR2 SQIVND, per germline (reference sequence). This CDR3 is 15 amino acids long. V dropped 3 bases and J dropped 4 bases, with 15 bases sitting between them. The CDR3 here is CASSMLTTAGETQYF. The CDR3 DNA is TGTGCCAGTAGTATGCTGACAACTGCGGGAGAGACCCAGTACTTC.

This clone was seen only once. The chain recombines TRBV5-5 with TRBJ2-5; 11 bases fit TRBD2. The V gene's germline CDR1 is SGHKS and CDR2 YYEKEE (reference sequence). The CDR3 length is 16 residues. V gave up 1 base and J gave up 4 bases; unmatched junction bases: 6. CDR3 region: CASSLMASGGPETQYF. The CDR3 DNA reads TGTGCCAGCAGCTTGATGGCTAGCGGGGGGCCAGAGACCCAGTACTTC.

The V and J genes are TRBV19 and TRBJ1-2; D is unresolved. V lost 7 bases and J 5 bases, leaving 14 bases between the germline ends. This CDR3 has 13 residues. Germline assignment: CDR1 LNHDA and CDR2 SQIVND (reference sequence). The CDR3 is CASNTGGSYGYTF. In DNA, the CDR3 is TGTGCCAGTAATACTGGAGGGAGTTATGGCTACACCTTC. The entire variable domain, with the rest obtained from reference TRBV19 and TRBJ1-2, is as follows: DGGITQSPKYLFRKEGQNVTLSCEQNLNHDAMYWYRQDPGQGLRLIYYSQIVNDFQKGDIAEGYSVSREKKESFPLTVTSAQKNPTAFYLCASNTGGSYGYTFGSGTRLTVV.

The gene calls are TRBV5-4 and TRBJ2-1; 7 positions match TRBD1. The CDR3 length is 13 residues. Germline V gene lookup returns CDR1 SGHNT and CDR2 YYREEE (reference sequence). V lost 4 bases, J lost 11 bases, and 9 bases stayed unmatched. CDR3 sequence: CASSPPTGNKQFF. As DNA, the CDR3 is TGTGCCAGCAGCCCACCGACAGGGAACAAGCAGTTCTTC. The whole variable domain, remainder taken from reference TRBV5-4 and TRBJ2-1, is ETGVTQSPTHLIKTRGQQVTLRCSSQSGHNTVSWYQQALGQGPQFIFQYYREEENGRGNFPPRFSGLQFPNYSSELNVNALELDDSALYLCASSPPTGNKQFFGPGTRLTVL.

This rearrangement joins TRBV30 to TRBJ1-1, with D unclear. With 3 bases removed from V and 4 bases from J, the gap between germline ends came to 12 bases. CDR3 length: 13 amino acids. Germline V gene lookup returns CDR1 GTSNPN and CDR2 SVGIG (reference sequence). The CDR3 protein is CAWSLEGATEAFF. The DNA of the CDR3 is TGTGCCTGGAGCTTGGAGGGAGCCACTGAAGCTTTCTTT.

The table lists this clone with a count of one. The rearrangement joins TRBV3-1 (or the pseudogene TRBV3-2) to TRBJ2-7; no clear D. CDR1 LGHDT and CDR2 YNNKEL come from the germline V gene (reference sequence). This CDR3 region has 13 residues. V lost 1 base, J lost 3 bases, and 7 bases lay in between. The CDR3 DNA sequence: TGTGCCAGCAGCCAAGGAGCTAGCTACGAGCAGTACTTC. It yields the protein CASSQGASYEQYF.

The rearrangement joins TRBV4-1 to TRBJ2-3; D is perhaps TRBD2 (6 bases). Trimming cost V 1 base and J 0 bases, with 11 bases left between them. The CDR3 has 16 amino acids. Germline V CDR1 and CDR2: MGHRA, YSYEKL. The CDR3 bases are TGCGCCAGCAGCCAAGCCGGCGCGGGAAGCACAGATACGCAGTATTTT. It is translated as CASSQAGAGSTDTQYF.

The chain couples TRBV12-3 or TRBV12-4 to TRBJ1-1; 7 bases line up with TRBD1. After removal of 6 bases from V and 5 bases from J, the junction contained 0 bases not matched to a gene. The CDR3 length is 11 residues. In DNA form, the CDR3 reads TGTGCCAGCAGGGACAGGACTGAAGCTTTCTTT. Translated, it gives CASRDRTEAFF.

This clone was seen only once. The chain recombines TRBV20-1 with TRBJ1-2; D remains ambiguous. The germline V and J ends were trimmed by 6 bases and 5 bases, with 10 bases remaining between them. Germline V gene data show CDR1 as DFQATT and CDR2 as SNEGSKA (reference sequence). This CDR3 contains 11 residues. In nucleotides, the CDR3 is TGCAGTGCCCCGACTGGTTATGGCTACACCTTC. Its translation: CSAPTGYGYTF.

The V gene is TRBV7-8, the J gene TRBJ2-7; 9 bases map to TRBD2. V dropped 1 base and J dropped 0; count of bases not matched to a gene: 10. The germline gives CDR1 SGHVS, CDR2 FQNEAQ. The CDR3 contains 18 residues. The CDR3 spells CASSLGGWLAGSSYEQYF. CDR3 nucleotides: TGTGCCAGCAGCTTAGGTGGGTGGCTAGCGGGAAGCTCCTACGAGCAGTACTTC.

The CDR3 spells CASGRIQNTEAFF. CDR3 coding DNA: TGTGCCAGCGGGAGAATTCAGAACACTGAAGCTTTCTTT. The rearrangement joins TRBV12-3 or TRBV12-4 to TRBJ1-1; D uncertain. V dropped 8 bases and J dropped 1 base, with 11 bases sitting between them. The CDR3 runs 13 residues.

This clone was picked up one time. This sequence joins TRBV5-1 and TRBJ2-7; 7 nucleotides agree with TRBD2. Trimming at V came to 4 bases and at J to 1 base, leaving 5 bases not matched to a gene. Germline V gives CDR1 SGHRS, CDR2 YFSETQ. This CDR3 spans 14 amino acids. The CDR3 here is CASSNSGLSYEQYF. DNA for the CDR3: TGCGCCAGCAGCAATAGCGGGCTGTCCTACGAGCAGTACTTC.

The gene calls are TRBV5-1 and TRBJ2-1; tentatively, D is TRBD2 (6 bases). The CDR3 has 15 residues. Trimming took off 2 bases at V and 2 bases at J, with 11 bases between the two ends. The germline V gene has CDR1 SGHRS and CDR2 YFSETQ. This CDR3 is CASSLGEAAYNEQFF. In nucleotides, the CDR3 is TGCGCCAGCAGCTTAGGGGAGGCGGCCTACAATGAGCAGTTCTTC.

The chain uses TRBV5-1 and TRBJ2-2; D unclear. This CDR3 spans 14 amino acids. The germline CDR1 and CDR2 sequences are SGHRS and YFSETQ. Trimming cost V 4 bases and J 0 bases, with 7 bases left between them. The CDR3 region is CASSQNPNTGELFF. The CDR3 DNA reads TGCGCCAGCAGCCAAAATCCGAACACCGGGGAGCTGTTTTTT. The variable domain in full, with the rest retrieved from reference TRBV5-1 and TRBJ2-2, is KAGVTQTPRYLIKTRGQQVTLSCSPISGHRSVSWYQQTPGQGLQFLFEYFSETQRNKGNFPGRFSGRQFSNSRSEMNVSTLELGDSALYLCASSQNPNTGELFFGEGSRLTVL.

V is TRBV21-1 and J is TRBJ1-4. TRBV21-1 is a listed pseudogene. CDR3 size: 15 residues. In DNA form, the CDR3 reads TGTGCCAGCAGCAAAAGAGCAGGGGACGGGGGGGAACTGTTTTTT. Translated: CASSKRAGDGGELFF.

This chain joins TRBV3-1 (or the pseudogene TRBV3-2) and TRBJ2-3; 8 positions agree with TRBD2. The CDR3 covers 18 residues. V shed 2 bases, J shed 4 bases, and the junction held 14 bases outside the gene matches. CDR1 is LGHDT and CDR2 is YNNKEL in the germline V gene (reference sequence). The CDR3 spells CASSQFRSSAGGADTQYF. DNA for the CDR3: TGTGCCAGCAGCCAATTCAGGTCCTCTGCGGGGGGAGCAGATACGCAGTATTTT.

The gene calls are TRBV2 and TRBJ2-1; a weak D match, TRBD1 (5 bases). This CDR3 comprises 15 residues. Germline values: CDR1 SNHLY, CDR2 FYNNEI. V lost 0 bases and J 8 bases, leaving 14 bases between the germline ends. The CDR3 loop is CASSEASGRPHEQFF. CDR3 nucleotide sequence: TGTGCCAGCAGTGAAGCCTCAGGGCGCCCCCATGAGCAGTTCTTC.